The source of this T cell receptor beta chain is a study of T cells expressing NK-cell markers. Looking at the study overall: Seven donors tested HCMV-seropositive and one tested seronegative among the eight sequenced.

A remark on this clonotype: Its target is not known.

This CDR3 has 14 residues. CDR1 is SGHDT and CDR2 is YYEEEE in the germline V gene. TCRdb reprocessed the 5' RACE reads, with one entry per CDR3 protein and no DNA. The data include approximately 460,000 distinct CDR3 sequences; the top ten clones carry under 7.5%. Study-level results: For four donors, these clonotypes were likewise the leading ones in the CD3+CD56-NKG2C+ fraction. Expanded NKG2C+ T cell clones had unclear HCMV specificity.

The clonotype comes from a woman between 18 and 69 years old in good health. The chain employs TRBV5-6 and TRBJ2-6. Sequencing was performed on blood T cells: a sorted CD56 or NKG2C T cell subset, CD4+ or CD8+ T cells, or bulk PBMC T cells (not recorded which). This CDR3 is CASSLSPGANVLTF.